The 32 T cell receptor beta chains listed next were all sequenced from one sample in a study of graft-versus-host responses after intestinal transplantation. The data were produced by immunoSEQ multiplex PCR, yet TCRdb's version contains in-frame clones alone and is incomplete. The profile shows fewer than 25,000 clones, 75% to 90% of them singletons. The sequences come from PBMCs, collected approximately 450 days after intestinal transplant. These receptors were collected from a human patient who received an intestinal transplant, so some T cells may come from the graft donor.

This chain connects TRBV7-3 to TRBJ2-5; 9 positions match TRBD2. This CDR3 contains 15 residues. The V and J ends lost 5 bases and 5 bases, in that order; junction bases with no gene match: 9. The V gene's germline CDR1 is SGHTA and CDR2 FQGTGA. The chain's CDR3 is CASSPLAGAYETQYF. As DNA, the CDR3 is TGTGCCAGCAGCCCCTTAGCGGGAGCATACGAGACCCAGTACTTC.

V and J are TRBV9 and TRBJ2-1; 11 nucleotides align to TRBD2. The CDR3 extends over 16 amino acids. J gave up 4 bases and V 0 bases, and 3 bases lay outside the gene matches. The germline V gene encodes CDR1 SGDLS and CDR2 YYNGEE. In DNA, the CDR3 is TGTGCCAGCAGCGTAGAAATAGCGGGAGGGTACAATGAGCAGTTCTTC. Translation: CASSVEIAGGYNEQFF.

The chain has TRBV6-5 and TRBJ2-7, with 7 bases aligning to TRBD1. With 6 bases clipped from V and 2 bases from J, the junction kept 4 bases outside the gene matches. There are 13 residues in the CDR3. Germline CDR1 MNHEY, CDR2 SVGAGI. The DNA of the CDR3 is TGTGCCAGCAGGAGGGGGCACACCTACGAGCAGTACTTC. Residues: CASRRGHTYEQYF.

The chain couples TRBV6-6 to TRBJ2-7, with 15 positions matching TRBD2. V shed 4 bases and J 3 bases; nucleotides not matched to a gene: 4. In germline, CDR1 is MNHNY, CDR2 SVGAGI (reference sequence). The CDR3 runs to 16 residues. The DNA for the CDR3 is TGTGCCAGCAGTTTCGGGACTAGCGGGAGGAGCTACGAGCAGTACTTC. Translated, it gives CASSFGTSGRSYEQYF.

This chain connects TRBV19 to TRBJ2-1, with 10 bases that match TRBD2. J was trimmed by 4 bases and V by 6 bases; bases with no gene match: 6. This CDR3 is built from 15 residues. Germline values: CDR1 LNHDA, CDR2 SQIVND (reference sequence). This CDR3 is CASRVAGGGYNEQFF. The CDR3 nucleotides read TGTGCCAGTAGAGTAGCGGGAGGAGGGTACAATGAGCAGTTCTTC.

The chain has TRBV19 and TRBJ2-7; 9 bases fit TRBD1. The germline CDR1 and CDR2 sequences are LNHDA and SQIVND (reference sequence). This CDR3 comprises 14 residues. V lost 5 bases to trimming and J lost 0 bases; unmatched junction nucleotides: 2. CDR3 in amino acids: CASSWDRASYEQYF. CDR3 in DNA: TGTGCCAGTAGTTGGGACAGGGCCTCCTACGAGCAGTACTTC.

The chain joins TRBV7-9 to TRBJ2-5; a weak D match, TRBD2 (6 bases). CDR1 is SEHNR and CDR2 is FQNEAQ in the germline V gene (reference sequence). This CDR3 spans 16 amino acids. V was trimmed by 1 base and J by 4 bases, leaving 16 bases between them. The CDR3 DNA follows: TGTGCCAGCAGCTTAGACCCTAGCGCATCAAGAGAGACCCAGTACTTC. It is translated as CASSLDPSASRETQYF.

V gene TRBV2 combines with J gene TRBJ1-2, with D perhaps matching TRBD1 (6 bases). The CDR3 is made up of 14 amino acids. From germline, CDR1 is SNHLY and CDR2 FYNNEI. Between the trimmed V and J ends, which lost 3 bases and 6 bases, there was a span of 14 bases. The CDR3 region has the DNA TGTGCCAGCAGTGAGCTGGGGGGGGCTGATGGCTACACCTTC. Encoded protein: CASSELGGADGYTF.

The chain employs TRBV29-1 and TRBJ1-1; D might be TRBD1 (5 bases). With 6 bases removed from V and 5 bases from J, the gap between germline ends came to 13 bases. Germline CDR1 SQVTM, CDR2 ANQGSEA. The CDR3 contains 12 residues. The CDR3 bases are TGCAGCGTGGGGGTAGGGTGGACTGAAGCTTTCTTT. Protein sequence: CSVGVGWTEAFF.

J is TRBJ1-1 and V is TRBV11-3; D possibly corresponds to TRBD1 (6 bases). CDR3 length equals 16 residues. V gave up 3 bases and J gave up 4 bases, with 18 bases separating them. The germline V gene has CDR1 SGHNT and CDR2 YENEEA. In DNA form, the CDR3 reads TGTGCCAGCAGCTTTAAAACAGGGAATGGTCGCACTGAAGCTTTCTTT. It is translated as CASSFKTGNGRTEAFF.

This clone was counted only a few times. The rearrangement joins TRBV25-1 to TRBJ2-2; D gene uncertain. V was shortened by 8 bases and J by 5 bases, with 6 bases between the two germline ends. The CDR3 covers 11 residues. In germline, CDR1 is MGHDK, CDR2 SYGVNS. DNA of the CDR3: TGTGCCAGCCAAAAAACCGGGGAGCTGTTTTTT. This gives the protein CASQKTGELFF.

V usage is TRBV4-2 and J usage is TRBJ2-2, with D hard to call. V was cut by 2 bases and J by 7 bases, with 14 bases left in between. This CDR3 is built from 15 residues. Germline V gives CDR1 LGHNA, CDR2 YNFKEQ. The DNA of the CDR3 is TGTGCCAGCAGCCAAACGGTTGGGGTTTTCGGGGAGCTGTTTTTT. Translating it yields CASSQTVGVFGELFF.

This chain uses TRBV29-1 with TRBJ2-2; TRBD1 matches at 9 bases. The CDR3 totals 15 residues. V lost 4 bases to trimming and J lost 7 bases; unmatched junction nucleotides: 10. Germline V lookup: CDR1 SQVTM, CDR2 ANQGSEA. This chain's CDR3 is CSVVSAQGAIGELFF. Written as DNA, the CDR3 is TGCAGCGTTGTTTCAGCACAGGGGGCGATCGGGGAGCTGTTTTTT.

The count of this clone is one. The rearrangement uses TRBV25-1 and TRBJ2-2; either TRBD1 or TRBD2 may supply D (6 bases each). Germline assignment: CDR1 MGHDK and CDR2 SYGVNS. This CDR3 contains 18 residues. V dropped 6 bases and J dropped 3 bases, with 23 bases sitting between them. In DNA, the CDR3 is TGTGCCAGCAGGCGTTGGGGGGCCGGGACACTTTACACCGGGGAGCTGTTTTTT. Amino acids: CASRRWGAGTLYTGELFF.

The genes are TRBV2 and TRBJ2-1, with TRBD2 matching over 13 bases. Trimming removed 6 bases from V and 6 bases from J; junction bases left unmatched: 11. Germline V gene lookup returns CDR1 SNHLY and CDR2 FYNNEI. The CDR3 extends over 17 amino acids. CDR3 protein: CASRDGLAGAKVNEQFF. Here the CDR3 DNA reads TGTGCCAGCAGGGACGGACTAGCGGGAGCTAAGGTCAATGAGCAGTTCTTC.

This clone came up a few times. V is TRBV6-1 and J is TRBJ1-4; maybe TRBD1 (5 bases). With 7 bases removed from V and 8 bases from J, the gap between germline ends came to 20 bases. This CDR3 has 15 residues. Germline CDR1 is MNHNS and CDR2 is SASEGT. CDR3 in DNA: TGTGCCAGCATCGAATCCCTAGGGGTGATAGAAAAACTGTTTTTT. This codes for CASIESLGVIEKLFF.

This chain connects TRBV25-1 to TRBJ2-6; D is unresolved. The V gene lost 7 bases and the J gene lost 0 bases, with 4 bases spanning the gap. The CDR3 runs to 13 residues. Looked up from germline, CDR1 is MGHDK and CDR2 is SYGVNS. The CDR3 DNA reads as TGTGCCAGCACTAACTCTGGGGCCAACGTCCTGACTTTC. Protein sequence: CASTNSGANVLTF.

The rearrangement links TRBV19 to TRBJ2-3, with 9 bases lining up with TRBD2. The V gene's germline CDR1 is LNHDA and CDR2 SQIVND (reference sequence). There are 15 residues in the CDR3. The V gene end was trimmed by 0 bases and the J gene end by 8 bases; junction bases not matched to a gene: 6. The CDR3: CASSIEGGRAATQYF. CDR3 in DNA: TGTGCCAGTAGTATAGAGGGCGGGAGGGCCGCTACGCAGTATTTT.

This sequence joins TRBV11-1 and TRBJ1-1, with D hard to call. Trimming stripped 1 base from V and 4 bases from J, with 10 bases between. From germline, CDR1 is SGHAT and CDR2 FQDESV (reference sequence). This CDR3 contains 14 residues. The CDR3, as DNA: TGTGCCAGCAGCTTAGTGGAGGGCGGCACTGAAGCTTTCTTT. Protein: CASSLVEGGTEAFF.

The DNA of the CDR3 is TGTGCCAGCAGTTTACGACAGGGTGGCCACGAGCAGTACTTC. It is translated as CASSLRQGGHEQYF. The genes are TRBV2 and TRBJ2-7; TRBD1 aligns across 7 bases. CDR3 length: 14 amino acids. Per the germline V gene, CDR1 is SNHLY and CDR2 is FYNNEI. The V segment lost 5 bases and the J segment 5 bases; nucleotides outside the gene matches: 9.

The chain joins TRBV6-5 to TRBJ2-1; TRBD2 matches 10 bases. The V and J ends lost 7 bases and 6 bases, in that order; junction bases with no gene match: 6. The CDR3 sequence is 14 residues long. The germline gives CDR1 MNHEY, CDR2 SVGAGI. CDR3 residues: CASTRLAGFNEQFF. The CDR3 nucleotides read TGTGCCAGCACTAGACTAGCGGGCTTCAATGAGCAGTTCTTC.

This clone is a singleton in its sample. The chain has TRBV6-5 and TRBJ2-1, with 11 bases identical to TRBD1. Germline trimming cut 5 bases from V and 5 bases from J; bases unmatched to any gene: 5. CDR1 and CDR2 (germline): MNHEY, SVGAGI. CDR3 length: 15 amino acids. The CDR3 protein is CASSGQGAVNNEQFF. The CDR3 DNA reads TGTGCCAGCAGTGGACAGGGGGCGGTGAACAATGAGCAGTTCTTC.

This chain connects TRBV2 to TRBJ1-2; possibly TRBD1 for D (5 bases). The V and J ends lost 2 bases and 4 bases respectively, with 5 bases between them. Germline CDR1 and CDR2: SNHLY and FYNNEI. This CDR3 has 12 amino acids. CDR3 loop: CASSEQGYGYTF. DNA for the CDR3: TGTGCCAGCAGTGAACAGGGCTATGGCTACACCTTC. Full variable domain (missing parts from reference TRBV2 and TRBJ1-2): EPEVTQTPSHQVTQMGQEVILRCVPISNHLYFYWYRQILGQKVEFLVSFYNNEISEKSEIFDDQFSVERPDGSNFTLKIRSTKLEDSAMYFCASSEQGYGYTFGSGTRLTVV.

The rearrangement joins TRBV6-5 to TRBJ2-3; unclear D gene. Germline values: CDR1 MNHEY, CDR2 SVGAGI. V shed 7 bases and J shed 6 bases, with 8 bases lying between them. This CDR3 comprises 11 residues. This chain's CDR3 is CASTLRDTQYF. The CDR3 region has the DNA TGTGCCAGCACTTTACGGGATACGCAGTATTTT.

The chain combines TRBV6-4 with TRBJ1-5; TRBD1 is a possible D gene (5 bases). The length of the CDR3 is 20 residues. Trimming stripped 5 bases from V and 2 bases from J, with 28 bases between. CDR1 and CDR2 (germline): MRHNA, SNTAGT. The CDR3, as DNA: TGTGCCAGCAGTAGTTCCCTCTTACGGGACTTGCGGGGTGGCAATCAGCCCCAGCATTTT. Protein sequence: CASSSSLLRDLRGGNQPQHF.

V gene TRBV5-1 combines with J gene TRBJ2-2, with D possibly TRBD1 on 6 matching bases. Trimming stripped 3 bases from V and 2 bases from J, with 11 bases between. The CDR3 extends over 15 amino acids. Germline V CDR1 and CDR2: SGHRS, YFSETQ. CDR3 region: CASSSTGINTGELFF. CDR3 DNA: TGCGCCAGCAGCTCGACAGGAATCAACACCGGGGAGCTGTTTTTT.

The V call is TRBV10-2, the J call TRBJ2-7, with 12 positions matching TRBD2. V lost 7 bases to trimming and J lost 3 bases; unmatched junction nucleotides: 7. Germline V CDR1 and CDR2: WSHSY, SAAADI. CDR3 length: 15 residues. The CDR3 loop reads CASTRLAGAGYEQYF. CDR3 bases: TGCGCCAGCACCCGACTAGCGGGAGCGGGCTACGAGCAGTACTTC.

The chain joins TRBV30 to TRBJ2-3; no reliable D call. The CDR3 extends over 13 amino acids. V lost 1 base to trimming and J lost 3 bases, with 8 bases between them. The germline V gene has CDR1 GTSNPN and CDR2 SVGIG (reference sequence). The CDR3 bases are TGTGCCTGGAGTGCTTCCGTTACAGATACGCAGTATTTT. Its translation is CAWSASVTDTQYF.

Only a few counts were recorded for this clone. The CDR3 nucleotides read TGCGCCAGCACGGTGAGGTCTGGGGGCCCCTCCTACGAGCAGTACTTC. Amino acid sequence: CASTVRSGGPSYEQYF. This sequence joins TRBV5-1 and TRBJ2-7, with D perhaps TRBD1 (6 bases). The germline V gene has CDR1 SGHRS and CDR2 YFSETQ. The V end lost 6 bases, the J end lost 0 bases, and 19 bases lay between the germline ends. The CDR3 sequence is 16 residues long.

The V and J genes are TRBV5-1 and TRBJ2-6, with a tentative D call TRBD2 (5 bases). CDR1 is SGHRS and CDR2 is YFSETQ in the germline V gene. V was cut by 2 bases and J by 0 bases, with 15 bases left in between. The CDR3 runs to 18 residues. The chain's CDR3 is CASSFNWTSYSGANVLTF. The DNA of the CDR3 is TGCGCCAGCAGCTTTAATTGGACTTCCTACTCTGGGGCCAACGTCCTGACTTTC.

This clone came up a few times. The gene calls are TRBV6-1 and TRBJ2-2; D ambiguous. The germline CDR1 and CDR2 sequences are MNHNS and SASEGT. The CDR3 runs to 15 residues. The V end lost 3 bases, the J end lost 2 bases, and 10 bases lay between the germline ends. The CDR3 reads CASSDPARNTGELFF. DNA for the CDR3: TGTGCCAGCAGTGATCCCGCAAGAAACACCGGGGAGCTGTTTTTT.

The chain links TRBV6-5 to TRBJ1-5, with D possibly TRBD1 on 6 matching bases. V was cut by 2 bases and J by 5 bases, with 13 bases left in between. The germline V gene encodes CDR1 MNHEY and CDR2 SVGAGI. The CDR3 is 15 amino acids. The CDR3 loop is CASSYLRRGDQPQHF. The CDR3 DNA reads as TGTGCCAGCAGTTACCTGCGCAGGGGCGATCAGCCCCAGCATTTT.